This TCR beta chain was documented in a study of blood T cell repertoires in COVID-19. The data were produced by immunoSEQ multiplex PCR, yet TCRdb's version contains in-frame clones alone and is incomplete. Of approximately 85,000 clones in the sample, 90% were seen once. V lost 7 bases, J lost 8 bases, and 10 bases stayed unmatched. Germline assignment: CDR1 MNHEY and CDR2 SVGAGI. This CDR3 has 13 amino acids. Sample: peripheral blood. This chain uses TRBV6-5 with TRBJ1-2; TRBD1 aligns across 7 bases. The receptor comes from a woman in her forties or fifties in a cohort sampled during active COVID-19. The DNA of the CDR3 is TGTGCCAGCACTCTTGACAGGGTCGACGGCTACACCTTC. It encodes CASTLDRVDGYTF.